This T cell receptor beta chain is from a study of beta chain features in type 1 diabetes (dated by TCRdb to between 2018 and 2020). Background on the whole study: Mean age, gender distribution, total cell number and subset yield did not differ between patients and healthy donors. Across all samples, 107,917,701 sorted cells were examined, and cell number per subset correlated strongly with RNA yield. The study compared TCRB repertoires of sorted circulating CD4+ T cell subsets between recently diagnosed type 1 diabetes patients and matched healthy donors. Regulatory and stem cell-like memory subsets were isolated from only 8 patients and roughly 8 healthy donors, whereas naive and central memory subsets came from all 30 or so donors. Here is what the overall study found, with its caveats: PCR might favor shorter templates, but patient and control samples were amplified and corrected together, so any skew would affect both groups equally. Because cDNA was sequenced instead of genomic DNA, highly expressing activated cells could be over-represented, though the groups showed no difference in activation or CD3 levels. The naive, central memory and regulatory TCRB repertoires appeared to resemble one another more closely among patients than among healthy donors. A moderate but significant shortening of TCRB CDR3 length was observed in type 1 diabetes patients in all four CD4+ subsets. At VDJ recombination sites, type 1 diabetes patients had fewer insertions and more deleted nucleotides, which implies abnormalities in thymic rearrangement. Because the HLA sub-analyses included only small numbers of individuals, any influence of HLA type on TCRB rearrangement was left unresolved.

From each donor, a single peripheral blood sample of approximately 120 mL on average was drawn into heparinised tubes. Using a panel that included CD45RO, CCR7, CD25, CD127, CD95 and CD27, naive, central memory, regulatory and stem cell-like memory CD4+ T cells were sorted on a BD FACSAria II. A purity above 98% was achieved for all sorted populations. PBMCs were separated immediately by Lymphoprep density gradient centrifugation and were stained directly, without being cultured. So that batch effects would be minimized, each experiment stained and sorted samples in pairs, pairing one healthy donor with one patient. The entire isolated RNA was reverse transcribed using the High Capacity cDNA Reverse Transcription Kit, and thus expressed TCRB transcripts were sequenced. Deep immunoSEQ sequencing was performed on naive, central memory and regulatory T cell samples, with an average of roughly 3.6 million total reads per sample. Sorted cells were lysed in RLT buffer, and RNA was extracted using DNase-treated RNeasy Micro or Mini kits according to cell number. To prevent cross-contamination, every cell subset was processed on its own, while patient and healthy donor samples were processed together. The immunoSEQ multiplex PCR was used to amplify TCRB sequences from cDNA, generating 87-bp fragments that spanned the CDR3 region. The amplicons were sequenced using the Illumina HiSeq platform. In the authors' own workflow: Synthetic template baselines were used to correct PCR bias computationally, reads within Hamming distance 2 were collapsed together, and singletons that could not be merged were discarded. Reads were aligned to IMGT to assign V, D and J genes, CDR3 length, and insertions or deletions at six rearrangement sites. Within each subset, clonotype counts were normalized to sorted cell number, after which true diversity and Gini coefficients were computed with the tcR R package. Repertoire sharing was quantified using the overlap coefficient calculated on TCRB nucleotide sequences. Out-of-frame TCRB sequences from naive cells were analyzed to stand in for the pre-selection repertoire. What TCRdb holds here is the immuneACCESS table cut down to in-frame rearrangements. Part of the clones is not present; checked against another copy, under half of the missing clones reflect an unresolved V gene, and the others are unexplained. V, J and clone size are taken as reported in that table, and D and trimming were inferred from the DNA itself. This sample has just over 600,000 clones in its table, and around 16% of those were observed once. In total, the top ten clones hold more than 0.08% of the sample.

V loses 0 bases, J loses 7 bases, and the germline ends lie 9 bases apart. The germline V gene specifies SGHNT as CDR1 and YENEEA as CDR2. Including the terminal cysteine and phenylalanine, the CDR3 comprises 14 residues. Here the CDR3 DNA is all that survives: 42 bases in frame from base 1. Comment on this clone: The specificity of this receptor is unknown. There are no base qualities to consult, and no much larger clone falls within one base.

The V and J segments used are TRBV11-3 and TRBJ2-2; confidence is insufficient to name the D gene. This receptor was taken from a young man in good health. The sequencing sample was made of naive CD4+ T cells from blood. What the cell subset or site label conveys for this sample: true naive CD4+ T cells. The CDR3 is CASSLEGSIGELFF. The bases are TGTGCCAGCAGCTTAGAAGGGTCCATCGGGGAGCTGTTTTTT.